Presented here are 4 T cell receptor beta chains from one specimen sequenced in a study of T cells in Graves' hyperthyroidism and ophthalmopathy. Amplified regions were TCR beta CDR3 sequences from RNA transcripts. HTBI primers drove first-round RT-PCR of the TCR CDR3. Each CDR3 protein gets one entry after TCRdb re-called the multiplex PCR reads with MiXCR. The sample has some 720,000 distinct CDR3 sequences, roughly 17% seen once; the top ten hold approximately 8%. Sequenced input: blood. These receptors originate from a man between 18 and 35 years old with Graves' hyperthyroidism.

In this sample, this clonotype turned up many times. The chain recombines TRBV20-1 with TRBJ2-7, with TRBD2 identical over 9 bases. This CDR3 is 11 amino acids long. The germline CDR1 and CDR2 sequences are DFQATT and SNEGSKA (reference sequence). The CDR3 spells CRGASGNEQYF. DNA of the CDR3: TGCAGAGGGGCTAGCGGGAACGAGCAGTACTTC.

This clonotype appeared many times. The CDR3 region is CSATRGLDGYEQYF. As DNA, the CDR3 is TGCAGTGCTACAAGGGGACTAGACGGCTACGAGCAGTACTTC. The V gene is TRBV20-1, the J gene TRBJ2-7; 8 nucleotides agree with TRBD2. V lost 4 bases, J lost 3 bases, and 8 bases stayed unmatched. The CDR3 extends over 14 amino acids. Germline V lookup: CDR1 DFQATT, CDR2 SNEGSKA (reference sequence).

The CDR3 nucleotides read TGCGCCAGCAGCTTGGGGATGATCGAGGGCTACGAGCAGTACTTC. It is translated as CASSLGMIEGYEQYF. The chain combines TRBV5-1 with TRBJ2-7; maybe TRBD2 (5 bases). V dropped 0 bases and J dropped 3 bases, with 13 bases sitting between them. The CDR3 has 15 amino acids. The germline V gene encodes CDR1 SGHRS and CDR2 YFSETQ.

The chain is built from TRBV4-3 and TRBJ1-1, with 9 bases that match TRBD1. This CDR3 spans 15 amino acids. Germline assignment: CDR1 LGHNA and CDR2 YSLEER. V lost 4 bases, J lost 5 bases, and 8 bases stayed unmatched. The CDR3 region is CASSRGTGLGTEAFF. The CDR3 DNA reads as TGCGCCAGCAGCCGCGGGACAGGGCTTGGAACTGAAGCTTTCTTT.